This T cell receptor (beta chain) was profiled in a study of blood T cell repertoires in COVID-19. The ends were cut back, 3 bases at V and 0 bases at J, with 9 bases in the middle. Germline CDR1 and CDR2: MDHEN and SYDVKM. The CDR3 loop spans 14 amino acids. Produced via immunoSEQ multiplex PCR; TCRdb's table is partial and in-frame only. The profile shows 250,000 to 350,000 clones, around 85% of them singletons. Seattle cases were enrolled at active infection and followed longitudinally. The origin of this receptor is a human donor with COVID-19, enrolled during active disease. The donor label of this sample is uncertain. Sequencing was carried out using peripheral blood. The chain joins TRBV28 to TRBJ2-7; D might be TRBD1 (6 bases). The CDR3 DNA reads TGTGCCAGCAGTTTGGACAGATACTCCTACGAGCAGTACTTC. It translates to CASSLDRYSYEQYF.